This T cell receptor (beta chain) was identified in a study of regulatory T cells in long-lasting Graves disease. The study, taken as a whole, reports: Lower TCR diversity was seen in persistent Graves' patients than in newly diagnosed ones.

This clonotype was seen repeatedly, ten times or more. As yet, its antigen is unknown. The time point: newly diagnosed GD, antithyroid drugs for less than 3 months. RNA extracted from PBMCs served as the sequencing template. Building the TCR beta libraries relied on iRepertoire HTBI primers, and CDR3 regions underwent Arm-PCR. One entry per CDR3 protein, called by TCRdb with MiXCR from the multiplex PCR reads. Found here are 370,000 or so distinct CDR3 sequences, roughly 16% of them singletons; the top ten hold 20% to 25%. V was cut by 4 bases and J by 9 bases, with 10 bases left in between. The CDR3 is 12 residues long. Germline V gene sequence: CDR1 MDHEN, CDR2 SYDVKM. This same sample was also taken into another study, of T cells in Graves' hyperthyroidism and ophthalmopathy.

The chain recombines TRBV28 with TRBJ1-3, with D unresolved. The sequence came from a woman aged 18-35 years with Graves disease. This material consisted of peripheral blood mononuclear cells (PBMCs), taken at new diagnosis, from a patient treated with antithyroid drugs. The CDR3 protein is CASSSSGGTIYF. CDR3 DNA sequence: TGTGCCAGCAGTTCGTCGGGTGGCACCATATATTTT.